A single sample gave rise to the 19 T cell receptor beta chains below, sequenced in a study of cytomegalovirus exposure and HLA in healthy donors. Repertoires were generated with immunoSEQ multiplex PCR, while TCRdb's copy carries only in-frame clones and drops some. The profile shows about 200,000 clones, roughly 85% of them singletons. The specimen was PBMCs. These receptor sequences come from a woman younger than 35 in good health and CMV-seronegative.

CDR3 DNA sequence: TGCGCCAGCAGCTTGGGGGACAAACCCACCGGGGAGCTGTTTTTT. Translated: CASSLGDKPTGELFF. The chain couples TRBV5-1 to TRBJ2-2, with D tentatively TRBD1 (6 bases). Germline V gives CDR1 SGHRS, CDR2 YFSETQ. V lost 0 bases to trimming and J lost 4 bases, with 10 bases between them. The CDR3 sequence is 15 residues long. The variable domain in full, completed from reference TRBV5-1 and TRBJ2-2, reads KAGVTQTPRYLIKTRGQQVTLSCSPISGHRSVSWYQQTPGQGLQFLFEYFSETQRNKGNFPGRFSGRQFSNSRSEMNVSTLELGDSALYLCASSLGDKPTGELFFGEGSRLTVL.

V usage is TRBV6-5 and J usage is TRBJ2-1, with D possibly matching TRBD2 (5 bases). V lost 0 bases and J lost 1, with 10 bases in between. The CDR3 extends over 16 amino acids. The germline gives CDR1 MNHEY, CDR2 SVGAGI. This CDR3 reads CASSYSDRGSYNEQFF. For the CDR3, the DNA is TGTGCCAGCAGTTACTCGGATCGCGGGTCCTACAATGAGCAGTTCTTC.

V usage is TRBV7-2 and J usage is TRBJ1-6; D is unresolved. Germline CDR1 and CDR2: SGHTA and FQGNSA. The V end was cut by 2 bases, the J end by 7 bases, with 6 bases between. This CDR3 region has 13 residues. In nucleotides, the CDR3 is TGTGCCAGCAGCTTAAACTGGAATTCACCCCTCCACTTT. The encoded protein is CASSLNWNSPLHF.

The rearrangement links TRBV5-6 to TRBJ2-5, with D tentatively TRBD2 (5 bases). Trimming took off 0 bases at V and 7 bases at J, with 7 bases between the two ends. This CDR3 comprises 12 residues. Germline V gene data show CDR1 as SGHDT and CDR2 as YYEEEE. DNA of the CDR3: TGTGCCAGCAGCTTGGCGGGGAGGACCCAGTACTTC. It encodes CASSLAGRTQYF.

The rearrangement uses TRBV6-1 and TRBJ2-1; no clear D gene. V lost 6 bases to trimming and J lost 0 bases, with 9 bases between them. The CDR3 runs to 14 residues. CDR1 and CDR2 (germline): MNHNS, SASEGT. CDR3 sequence reads: CASREKSSYNEQFF. CDR3 coding DNA: TGTGCCAGCAGGGAGAAGAGCTCCTACAATGAGCAGTTCTTC.

The chain carries TRBV5-1 and TRBJ2-1, with TRBD1 matching over 7 bases. The CDR3 is 14 amino acids. Trimming cost V 4 bases and J 4 bases; bases outside gene matches: 5. Germline V lookup: CDR1 SGHRS, CDR2 YFSETQ. CDR3 in amino acids: CASSTGQQYNEQFF. Written as DNA, the CDR3 is TGCGCCAGCAGCACGGGACAGCAATACAATGAGCAGTTCTTC.

The chain uses TRBV5-4 and TRBJ1-2; TRBD1 might be the D (5 bases). Germline V gives CDR1 SGHNT, CDR2 YYREEE (reference sequence). The CDR3 runs 14 residues. V lost 0 bases, J lost 7 bases, and 13 bases lay in between. CDR3 amino acids: CASSLVPGLGGYTF. The DNA for the CDR3 is TGTGCCAGCAGCTTGGTCCCGGGACTGGGTGGCTACACCTTC.

This rearrangement joins TRBV5-1 to TRBJ2-1, with 9 nucleotides matching TRBD2. Losses at the gene ends were 4 bases for V and 8 bases for J; bases not matched to a gene: 13. Germline V gene lookup returns CDR1 SGHRS and CDR2 YFSETQ. The CDR3 consists of 16 residues. The CDR3 here is CASSPGGSGRRDEQFF. CDR3 bases: TGCGCCAGCAGCCCCGGCGGCAGCGGGAGGCGAGATGAGCAGTTCTTC.

V usage is TRBV30 and J usage is TRBJ1-2, with TRBD1 identical over 8 bases. Germline V gives CDR1 GTSNPN, CDR2 SVGIG (reference sequence). J gave up 7 bases and V 5 bases, and 3 bases lay outside the gene matches. This CDR3 comprises 11 residues. The CDR3 bases are TGTGCCTGGGGGACAGGTGGTGGCTACACCTTC. As protein: CAWGTGGGYTF.

The V and J genes are TRBV11-2 and TRBJ1-1; 8 nucleotides align to TRBD1. The V gene end was trimmed by 4 bases and the J gene end by 3 bases; junction bases not matched to a gene: 13. CDR1 SGHAT and CDR2 FQNNGV come from the germline V gene. The length of the CDR3 is 17 residues. The CDR3 loop reads CASSSSPGLDRDTEAFF. CDR3 nucleotide sequence: TGTGCCAGCAGCTCATCGCCCGGGCTGGACAGGGACACTGAAGCTTTCTTT.

V and J are TRBV28 and TRBJ2-7; D gene uncertain. Germline CDR1 is MDHEN and CDR2 is SYDVKM. This CDR3 has 14 amino acids. V gave up 2 bases and J gave up 4 bases, with 12 bases separating them. The CDR3 DNA sequence: TGTGCCAGCAGTTTAAGCCCGGTGGGTTACGAGCAGTACTTC. Protein product: CASSLSPVGYEQYF.

The chain carries TRBV6-1 and TRBJ1-2; D gene uncertain. CDR1 and CDR2 from the germline V gene are MNHNS and SASEGT. V lost 11 bases and J 2 bases, leaving 21 bases between the germline ends. The CDR3 totals 15 residues. The CDR3 reads CAGAFSGTGNYGYTF. CDR3 in DNA: TGTGCCGGAGCTTTTTCGGGAACGGGGAACTATGGCTACACCTTC.

The chain has TRBV5-1 and TRBJ2-6; D remains unclear. From germline, CDR1 is SGHRS and CDR2 YFSETQ. The CDR3 length is 15 residues. Trimming left V 0 bases short and J 2 bases short, with 6 bases between. In DNA form, the CDR3 reads TGCGCCAGCAGCTTGGTGGCCGCTGGGGCCAACGTCCTGACTTTC. Translated, it gives CASSLVAAGANVLTF.

This chain uses TRBV5-6 with TRBJ1-5, with 8 bases identical to TRBD1. The V and J ends lost 0 bases and 9 bases, in that order; junction bases with no gene match: 11. There are 16 residues in the CDR3. Germline V gene data show CDR1 as SGHDT and CDR2 as YYEEEE. In nucleotides, the CDR3 is TGTGCCAGCAGCTTGGCCCTAGGACAGGGTTTCGGGCCCCAGCATTTT. Residues: CASSLALGQGFGPQHF. Together with reference TRBV5-6 and TRBJ1-5, the CDR3 gives the full variable domain: DAGVTQSPTHLIKTRGQQVTLRCSPKSGHDTVSWYQQALGQGPQFIFQYYEEEERQRGNFPDRFSGHQFPNYSSELNVNALLLGDSALYLCASSLALGQGFGPQHFGDGTRLSIL.

The chain combines TRBV28 with TRBJ2-5, with 8 bases identical to TRBD1. The CDR3 length is 14 residues. The germline V gene encodes CDR1 MDHEN and CDR2 SYDVKM. V trimming: 4 bases; J trimming: 5 bases; junction bases outside the gene matches: 6. Here the CDR3 reads CASSYQGARETQYF. CDR3 DNA sequence: TGTGCCAGCAGTTATCAGGGGGCGAGGGAGACCCAGTACTTC.

The chain employs TRBV6-1 and TRBJ2-7; weak D call: TRBD1 (6 bases). Germline V gene lookup returns CDR1 MNHNS and CDR2 SASEGT. Trimming cost V 1 base and J 3 bases, with 10 bases left between them. There are 14 residues in the CDR3. The CDR3 bases are TGTGCCAGCAGTGAAGTGGACAGAGTCTACGAGCAGTACTTC. The encoded protein is CASSEVDRVYEQYF.

The rearrangement uses TRBV6-5 and TRBJ2-7; D is unresolved. CDR1 is MNHEY and CDR2 is SVGAGI in the germline V gene. The CDR3 consists of 16 residues. V was trimmed by 0 bases and J by 2 bases, leaving 14 bases between them. Here the CDR3 reads CASSYSVRQATYEQYF. Here the CDR3 DNA reads TGTGCCAGCAGTTACTCAGTAAGGCAGGCTACCTACGAGCAGTACTTC.

CDR3 loop: CAISGGYEQYF. CDR3 bases: TGTGCCATCAGTGGGGGGTACGAGCAGTACTTC. The chain combines TRBV10-3 with TRBJ2-7, with D perhaps matching TRBD1 or TRBD2 (5 bases each). From germline, CDR1 is ENHRY and CDR2 SYGVKD. V gave up 4 bases and J gave up 4 bases, with 5 bases separating them. The CDR3 contains 11 residues.

This clone was detected only a few times. The chain is built from TRBV2 and TRBJ2-2; 7 nucleotides agree with TRBD1. CDR1 SNHLY and CDR2 FYNNEI come from the germline V gene. Losses at the gene ends were 3 bases for V and 0 bases for J; bases not matched to a gene: 7. CDR3 size: 17 residues. The CDR3 DNA is TGTGCCAGCAGTGATAACAGGGGAACAACGAACACCGGGGAGCTGTTTTTT. Encoded protein: CASSDNRGTTNTGELFF.